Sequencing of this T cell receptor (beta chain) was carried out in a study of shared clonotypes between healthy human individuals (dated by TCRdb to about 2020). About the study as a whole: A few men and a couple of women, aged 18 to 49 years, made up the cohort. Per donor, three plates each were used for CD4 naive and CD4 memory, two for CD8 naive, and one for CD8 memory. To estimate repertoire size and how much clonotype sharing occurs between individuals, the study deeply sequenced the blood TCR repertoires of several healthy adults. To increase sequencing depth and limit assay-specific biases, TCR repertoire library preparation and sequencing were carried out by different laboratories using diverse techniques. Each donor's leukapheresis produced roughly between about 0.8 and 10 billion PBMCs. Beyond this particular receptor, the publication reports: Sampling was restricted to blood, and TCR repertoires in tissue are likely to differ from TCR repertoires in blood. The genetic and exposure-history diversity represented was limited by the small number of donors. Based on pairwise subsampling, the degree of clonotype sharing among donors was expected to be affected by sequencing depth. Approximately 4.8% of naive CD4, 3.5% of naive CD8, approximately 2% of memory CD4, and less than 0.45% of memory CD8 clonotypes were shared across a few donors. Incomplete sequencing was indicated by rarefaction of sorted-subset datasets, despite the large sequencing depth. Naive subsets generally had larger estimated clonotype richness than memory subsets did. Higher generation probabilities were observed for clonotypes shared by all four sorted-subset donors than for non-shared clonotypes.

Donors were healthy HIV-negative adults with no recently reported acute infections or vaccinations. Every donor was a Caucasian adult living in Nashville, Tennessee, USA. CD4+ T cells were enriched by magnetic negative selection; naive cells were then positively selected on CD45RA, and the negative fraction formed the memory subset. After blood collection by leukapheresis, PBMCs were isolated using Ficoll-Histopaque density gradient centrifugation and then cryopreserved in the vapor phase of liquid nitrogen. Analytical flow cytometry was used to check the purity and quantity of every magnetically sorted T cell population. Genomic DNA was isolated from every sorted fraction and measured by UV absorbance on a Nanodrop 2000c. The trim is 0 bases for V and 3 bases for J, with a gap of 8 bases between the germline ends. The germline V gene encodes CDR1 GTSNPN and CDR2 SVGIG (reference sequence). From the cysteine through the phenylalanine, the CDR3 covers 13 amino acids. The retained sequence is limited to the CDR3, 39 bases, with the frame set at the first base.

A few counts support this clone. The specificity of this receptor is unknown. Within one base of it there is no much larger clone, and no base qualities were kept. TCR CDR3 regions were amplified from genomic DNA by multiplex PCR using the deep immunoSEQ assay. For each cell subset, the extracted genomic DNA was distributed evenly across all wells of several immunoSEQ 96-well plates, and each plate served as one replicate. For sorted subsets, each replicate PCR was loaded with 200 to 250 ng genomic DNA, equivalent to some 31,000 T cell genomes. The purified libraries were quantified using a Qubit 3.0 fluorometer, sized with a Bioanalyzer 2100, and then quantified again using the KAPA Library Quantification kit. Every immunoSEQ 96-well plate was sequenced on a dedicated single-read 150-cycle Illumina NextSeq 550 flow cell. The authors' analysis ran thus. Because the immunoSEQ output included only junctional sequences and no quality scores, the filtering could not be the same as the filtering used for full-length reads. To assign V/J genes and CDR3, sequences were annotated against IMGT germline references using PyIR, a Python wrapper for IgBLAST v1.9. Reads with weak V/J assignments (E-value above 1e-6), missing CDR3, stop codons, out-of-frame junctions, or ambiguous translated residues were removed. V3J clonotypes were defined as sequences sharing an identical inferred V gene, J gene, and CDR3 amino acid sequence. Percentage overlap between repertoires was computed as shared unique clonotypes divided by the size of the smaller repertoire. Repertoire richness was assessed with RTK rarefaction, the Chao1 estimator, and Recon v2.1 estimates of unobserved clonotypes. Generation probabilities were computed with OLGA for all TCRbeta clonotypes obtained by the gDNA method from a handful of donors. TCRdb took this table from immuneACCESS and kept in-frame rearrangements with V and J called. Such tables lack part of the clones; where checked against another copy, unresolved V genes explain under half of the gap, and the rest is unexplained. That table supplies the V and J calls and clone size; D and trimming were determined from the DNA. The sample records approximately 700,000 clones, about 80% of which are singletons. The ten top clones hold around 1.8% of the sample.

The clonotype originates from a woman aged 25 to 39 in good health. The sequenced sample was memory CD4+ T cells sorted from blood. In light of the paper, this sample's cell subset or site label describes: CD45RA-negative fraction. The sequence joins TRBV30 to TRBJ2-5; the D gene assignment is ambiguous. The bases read TGTGCCTGGAGTGTAGCACGGAAAGAGACCCAGTACTTC. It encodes CAWSVARKETQYF.